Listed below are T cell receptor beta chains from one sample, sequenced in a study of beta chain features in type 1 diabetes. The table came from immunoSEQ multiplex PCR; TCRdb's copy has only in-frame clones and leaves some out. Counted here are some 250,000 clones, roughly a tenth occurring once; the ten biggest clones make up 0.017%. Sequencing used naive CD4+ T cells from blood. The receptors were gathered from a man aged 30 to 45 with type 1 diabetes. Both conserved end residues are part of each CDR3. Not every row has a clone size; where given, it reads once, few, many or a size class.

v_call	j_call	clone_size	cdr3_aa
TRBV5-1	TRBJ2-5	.	CASSRGGAAETQYF
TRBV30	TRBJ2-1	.	CAWKIVSRDEQFF
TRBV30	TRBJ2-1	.	CAWSGGQDTYNEQFF
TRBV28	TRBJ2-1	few	CVTGGALYNEQFF
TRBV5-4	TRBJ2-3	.	CASSWGTSPRTDTQYF
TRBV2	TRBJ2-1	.	CASSEVIPRSYNEQFF
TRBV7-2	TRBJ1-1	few	CASSFETLNTEAFF
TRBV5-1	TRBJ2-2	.	CASSFGGTSGTGELFF
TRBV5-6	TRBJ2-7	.	CASSLGPGGDEQYF
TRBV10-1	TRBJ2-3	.	CASSGQGPDTQYF
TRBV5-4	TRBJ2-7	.	CASSGGGRGYEQYF
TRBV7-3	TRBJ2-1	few	CASSLGPYNEQFF
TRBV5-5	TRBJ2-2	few	CASSLAPTGELFF
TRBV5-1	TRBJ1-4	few	CASSFNREKLFF
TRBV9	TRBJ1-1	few	CASSVGPGGTEAFF
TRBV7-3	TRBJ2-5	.	CASSSLGQAQETQYF
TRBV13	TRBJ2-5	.	CASKRASGKETQYF
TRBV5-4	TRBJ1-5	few	CASSLDYHQPQHF
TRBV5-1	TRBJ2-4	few	CASREGASYRIQYF
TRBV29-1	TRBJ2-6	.	CSVSFSGANVLTF
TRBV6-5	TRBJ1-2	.	CASSLGPEGGYTF
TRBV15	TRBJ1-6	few	CATSRQYNSPLHF
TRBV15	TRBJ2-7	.	CATSRARGAADEQYF
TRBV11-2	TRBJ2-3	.	CASSSTSGGATDTQYF
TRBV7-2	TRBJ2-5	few	CASSLRGQETQYF
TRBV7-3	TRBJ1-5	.	CASIPGTGHQPQHF
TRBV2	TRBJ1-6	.	CASSSLVGQLPRSYNSPLHF
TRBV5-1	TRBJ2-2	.	CASAYWDRNTGELFF
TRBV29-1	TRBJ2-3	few	CSASGHYTDTQYF
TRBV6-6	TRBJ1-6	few	CASSRTGIDSPLHF
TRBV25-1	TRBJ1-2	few	CASSEGDRVYGYTF
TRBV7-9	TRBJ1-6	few	CASSRGQGNSPLHF
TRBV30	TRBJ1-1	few	CAWSVSVGRWSKAFF
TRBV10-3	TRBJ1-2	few	CASSGEFNFGYTF
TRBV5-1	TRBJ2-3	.	CASTIGTSGGATDTQYF
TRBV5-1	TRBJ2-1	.	CASSLSIVDNEQFF
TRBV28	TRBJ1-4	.	CASSFEGTSLNEKLFF